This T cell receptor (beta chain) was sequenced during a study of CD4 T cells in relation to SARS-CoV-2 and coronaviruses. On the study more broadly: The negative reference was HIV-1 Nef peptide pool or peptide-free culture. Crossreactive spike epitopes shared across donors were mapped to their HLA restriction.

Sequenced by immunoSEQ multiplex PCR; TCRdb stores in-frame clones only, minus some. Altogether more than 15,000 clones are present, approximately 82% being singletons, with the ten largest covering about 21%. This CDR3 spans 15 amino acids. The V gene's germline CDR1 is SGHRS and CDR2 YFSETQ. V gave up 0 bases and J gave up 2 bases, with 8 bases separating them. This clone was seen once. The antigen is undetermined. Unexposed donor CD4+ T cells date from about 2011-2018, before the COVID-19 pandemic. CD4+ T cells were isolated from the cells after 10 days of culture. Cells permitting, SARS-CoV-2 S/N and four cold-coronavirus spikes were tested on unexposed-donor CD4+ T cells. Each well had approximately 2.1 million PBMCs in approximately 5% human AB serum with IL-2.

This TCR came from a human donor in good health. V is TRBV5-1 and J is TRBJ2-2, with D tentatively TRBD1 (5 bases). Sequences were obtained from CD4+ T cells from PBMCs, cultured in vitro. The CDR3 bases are TGCGCCAGCAGCTTGGAAGGGGATAACACCGGGGAGCTGTTTTTT. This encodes CASSLEGDNTGELFF.